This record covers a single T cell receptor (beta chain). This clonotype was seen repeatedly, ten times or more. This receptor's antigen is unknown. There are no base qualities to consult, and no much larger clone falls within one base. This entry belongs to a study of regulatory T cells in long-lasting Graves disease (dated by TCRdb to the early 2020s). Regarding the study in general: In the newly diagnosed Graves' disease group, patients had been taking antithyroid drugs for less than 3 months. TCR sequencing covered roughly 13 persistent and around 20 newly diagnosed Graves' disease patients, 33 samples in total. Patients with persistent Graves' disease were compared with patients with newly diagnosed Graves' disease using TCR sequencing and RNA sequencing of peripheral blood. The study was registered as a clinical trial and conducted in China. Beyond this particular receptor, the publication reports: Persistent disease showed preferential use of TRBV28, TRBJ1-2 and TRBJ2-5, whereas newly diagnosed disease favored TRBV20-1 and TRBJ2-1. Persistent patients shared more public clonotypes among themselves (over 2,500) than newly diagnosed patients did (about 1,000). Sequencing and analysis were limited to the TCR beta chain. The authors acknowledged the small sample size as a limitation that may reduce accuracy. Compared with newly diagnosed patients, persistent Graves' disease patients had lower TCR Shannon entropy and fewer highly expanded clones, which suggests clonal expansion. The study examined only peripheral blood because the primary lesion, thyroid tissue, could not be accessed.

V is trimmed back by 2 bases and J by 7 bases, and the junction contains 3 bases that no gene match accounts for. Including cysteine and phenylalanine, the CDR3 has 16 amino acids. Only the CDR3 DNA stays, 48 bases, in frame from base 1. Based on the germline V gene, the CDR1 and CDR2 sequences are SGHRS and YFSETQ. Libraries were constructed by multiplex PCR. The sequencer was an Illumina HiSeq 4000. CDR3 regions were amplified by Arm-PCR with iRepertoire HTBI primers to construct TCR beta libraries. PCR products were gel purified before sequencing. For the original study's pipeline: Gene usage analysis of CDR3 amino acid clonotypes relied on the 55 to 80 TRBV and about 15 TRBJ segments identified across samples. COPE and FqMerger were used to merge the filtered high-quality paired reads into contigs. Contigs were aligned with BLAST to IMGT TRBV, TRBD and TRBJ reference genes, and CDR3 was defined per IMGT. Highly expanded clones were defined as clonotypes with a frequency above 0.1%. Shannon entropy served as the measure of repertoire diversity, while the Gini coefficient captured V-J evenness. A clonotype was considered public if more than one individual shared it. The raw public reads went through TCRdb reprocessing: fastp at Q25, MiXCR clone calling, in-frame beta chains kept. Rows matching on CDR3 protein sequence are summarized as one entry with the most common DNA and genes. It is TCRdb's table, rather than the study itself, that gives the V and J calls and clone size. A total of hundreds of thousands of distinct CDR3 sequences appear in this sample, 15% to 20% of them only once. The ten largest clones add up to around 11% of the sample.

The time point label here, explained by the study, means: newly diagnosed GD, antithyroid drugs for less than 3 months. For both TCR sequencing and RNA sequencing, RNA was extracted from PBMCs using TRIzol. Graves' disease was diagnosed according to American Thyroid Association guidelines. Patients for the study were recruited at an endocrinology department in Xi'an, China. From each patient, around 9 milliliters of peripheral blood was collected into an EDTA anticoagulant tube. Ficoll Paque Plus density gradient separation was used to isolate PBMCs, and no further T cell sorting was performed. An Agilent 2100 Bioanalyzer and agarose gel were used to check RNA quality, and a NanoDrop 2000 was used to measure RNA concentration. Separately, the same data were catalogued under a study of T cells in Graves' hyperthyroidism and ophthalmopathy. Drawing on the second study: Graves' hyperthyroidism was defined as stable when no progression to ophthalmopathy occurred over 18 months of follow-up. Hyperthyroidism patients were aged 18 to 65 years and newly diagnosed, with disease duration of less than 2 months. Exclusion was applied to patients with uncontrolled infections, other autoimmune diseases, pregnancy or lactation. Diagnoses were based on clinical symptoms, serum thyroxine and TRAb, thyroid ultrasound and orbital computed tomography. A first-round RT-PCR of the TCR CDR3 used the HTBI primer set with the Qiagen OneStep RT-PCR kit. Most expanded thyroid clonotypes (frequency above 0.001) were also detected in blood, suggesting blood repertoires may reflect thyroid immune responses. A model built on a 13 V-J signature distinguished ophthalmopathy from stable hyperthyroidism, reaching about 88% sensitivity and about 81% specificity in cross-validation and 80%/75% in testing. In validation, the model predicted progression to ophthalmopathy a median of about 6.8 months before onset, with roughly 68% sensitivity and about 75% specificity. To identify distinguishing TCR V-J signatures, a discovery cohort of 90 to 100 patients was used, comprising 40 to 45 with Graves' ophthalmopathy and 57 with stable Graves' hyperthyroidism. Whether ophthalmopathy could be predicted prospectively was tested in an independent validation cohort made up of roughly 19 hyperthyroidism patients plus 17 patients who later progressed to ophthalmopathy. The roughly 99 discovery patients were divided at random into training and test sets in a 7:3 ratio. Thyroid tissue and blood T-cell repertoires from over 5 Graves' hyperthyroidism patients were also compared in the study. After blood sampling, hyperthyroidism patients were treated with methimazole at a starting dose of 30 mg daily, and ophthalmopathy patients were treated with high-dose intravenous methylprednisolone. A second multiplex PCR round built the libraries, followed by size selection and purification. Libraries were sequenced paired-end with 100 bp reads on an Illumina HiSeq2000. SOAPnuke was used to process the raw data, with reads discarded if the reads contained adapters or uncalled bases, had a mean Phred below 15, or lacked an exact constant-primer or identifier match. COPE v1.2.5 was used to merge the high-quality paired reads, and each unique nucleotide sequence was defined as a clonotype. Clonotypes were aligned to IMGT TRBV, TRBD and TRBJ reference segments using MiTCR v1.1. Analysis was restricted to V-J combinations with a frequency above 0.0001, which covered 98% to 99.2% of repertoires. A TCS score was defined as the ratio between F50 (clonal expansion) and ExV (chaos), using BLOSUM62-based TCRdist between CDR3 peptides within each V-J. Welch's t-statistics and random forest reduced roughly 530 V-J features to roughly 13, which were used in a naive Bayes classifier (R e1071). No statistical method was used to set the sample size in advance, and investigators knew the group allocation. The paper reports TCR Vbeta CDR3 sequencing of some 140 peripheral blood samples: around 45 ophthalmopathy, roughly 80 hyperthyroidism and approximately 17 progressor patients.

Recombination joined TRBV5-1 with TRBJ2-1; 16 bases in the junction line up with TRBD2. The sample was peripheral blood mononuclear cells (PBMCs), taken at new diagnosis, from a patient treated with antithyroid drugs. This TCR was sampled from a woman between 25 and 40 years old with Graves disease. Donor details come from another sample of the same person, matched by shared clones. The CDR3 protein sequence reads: CASSFGTSGRGNEQFF. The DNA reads TGCGCCAGCAGCTTCGGGACTAGCGGGAGGGGAAATGAGCAGTTCTTC.